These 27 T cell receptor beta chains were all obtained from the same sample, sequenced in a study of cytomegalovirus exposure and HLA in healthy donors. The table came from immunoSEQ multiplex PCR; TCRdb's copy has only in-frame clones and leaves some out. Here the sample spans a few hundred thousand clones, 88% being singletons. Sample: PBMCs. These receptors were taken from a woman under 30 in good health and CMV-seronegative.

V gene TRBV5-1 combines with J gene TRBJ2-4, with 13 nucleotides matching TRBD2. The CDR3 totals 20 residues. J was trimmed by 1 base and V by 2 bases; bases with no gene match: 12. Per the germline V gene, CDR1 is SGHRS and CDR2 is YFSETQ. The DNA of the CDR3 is TGCGCCAGCAGCTTTTGGTCTACTAGCGGGAGGGCCGAGGCCAAAAACATTCAGTACTTC. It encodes CASSFWSTSGRAEAKNIQYF.

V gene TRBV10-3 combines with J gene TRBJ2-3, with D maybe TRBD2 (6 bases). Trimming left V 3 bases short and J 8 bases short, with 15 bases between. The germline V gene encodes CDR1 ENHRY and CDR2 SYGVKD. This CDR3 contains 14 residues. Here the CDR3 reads CAISDRESGATQYF. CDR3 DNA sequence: TGTGCCATCAGTGACCGGGAGTCTGGGGCTACGCAGTATTTT.

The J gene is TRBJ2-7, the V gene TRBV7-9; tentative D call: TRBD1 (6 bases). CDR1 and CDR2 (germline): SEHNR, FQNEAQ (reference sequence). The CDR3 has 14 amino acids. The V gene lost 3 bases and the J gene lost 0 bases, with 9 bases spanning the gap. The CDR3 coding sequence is TGTGCCAGCAGCTTGGGGGCTCCCTCCTACGAGCAGTACTTC. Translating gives CASSLGAPSYEQYF.

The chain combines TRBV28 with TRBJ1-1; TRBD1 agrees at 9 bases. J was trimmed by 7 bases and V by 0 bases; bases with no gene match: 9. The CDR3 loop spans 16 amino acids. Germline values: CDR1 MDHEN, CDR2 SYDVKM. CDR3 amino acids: CASSLWGTGSSGEAFF. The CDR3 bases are TGTGCCAGCAGTTTATGGGGGACAGGGTCCTCCGGTGAAGCTTTCTTT.

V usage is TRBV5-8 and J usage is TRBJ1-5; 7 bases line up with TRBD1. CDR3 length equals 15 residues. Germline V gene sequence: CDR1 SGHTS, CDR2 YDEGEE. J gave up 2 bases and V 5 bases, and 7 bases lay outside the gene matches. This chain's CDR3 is CASRTLTGGNQPQHF. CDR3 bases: TGTGCCAGCAGGACCCTCACAGGGGGCAATCAGCCCCAGCATTTT. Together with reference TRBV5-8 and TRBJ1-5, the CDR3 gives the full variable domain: EAGVTQSPTHLIKTRGQQATLRCSPISGHTSVYWYQQALGLGLQFLLWYDEGEERNRGNFPPRFSGRQFPNYSSELNVNALELEDSALYLCASRTLTGGNQPQHFGDGTRLSIL.

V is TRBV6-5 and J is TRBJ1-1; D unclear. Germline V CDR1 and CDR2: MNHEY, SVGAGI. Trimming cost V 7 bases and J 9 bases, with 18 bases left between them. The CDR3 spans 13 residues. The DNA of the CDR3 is TGTGCCAGCAACCAACGCGAGGGTTTAAAAGCTTTCTTT. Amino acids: CASNQREGLKAFF.

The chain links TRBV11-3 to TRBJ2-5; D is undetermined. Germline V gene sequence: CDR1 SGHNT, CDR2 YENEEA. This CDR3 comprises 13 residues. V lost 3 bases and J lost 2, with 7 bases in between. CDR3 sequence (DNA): TGTGCCAGCAGCTTTTCTCCGCAAGAGACCCAGTACTTC. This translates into CASSFSPQETQYF.

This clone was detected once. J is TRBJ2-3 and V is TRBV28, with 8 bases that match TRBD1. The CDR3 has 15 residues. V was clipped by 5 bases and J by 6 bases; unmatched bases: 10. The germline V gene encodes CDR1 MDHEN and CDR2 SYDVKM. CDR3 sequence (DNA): TGTGCCAGCAGTCTGACAGGGGAGGCAACGGATACGCAGTATTTT. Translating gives CASSLTGEATDTQYF.

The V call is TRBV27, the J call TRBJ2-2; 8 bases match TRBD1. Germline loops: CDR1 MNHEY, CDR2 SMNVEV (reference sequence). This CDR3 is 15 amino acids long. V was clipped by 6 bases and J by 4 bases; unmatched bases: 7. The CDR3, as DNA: TGTGCCAGCAGCCCCAGGGGGCTCGGCACCGGGGAGCTGTTTTTT. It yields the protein CASSPRGLGTGELFF.

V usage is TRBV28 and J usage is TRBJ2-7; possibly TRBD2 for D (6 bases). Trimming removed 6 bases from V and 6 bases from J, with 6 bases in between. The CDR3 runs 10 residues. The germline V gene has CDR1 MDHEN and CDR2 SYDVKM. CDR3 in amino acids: CASRGGEQYF. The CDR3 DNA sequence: TGTGCCAGCAGGGGAGGCGAGCAGTACTTC.

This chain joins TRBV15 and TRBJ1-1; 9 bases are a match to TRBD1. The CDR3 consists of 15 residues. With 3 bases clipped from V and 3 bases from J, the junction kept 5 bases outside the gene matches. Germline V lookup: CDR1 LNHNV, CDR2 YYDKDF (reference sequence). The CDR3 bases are TGTGCCACCAGCAGGGGAGGACAGGGGCACACTGAAGCTTTCTTT. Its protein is CATSRGGQGHTEAFF.

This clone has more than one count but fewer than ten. Here the CDR3 reads CASSLESSGIAVEQFF. The CDR3 bases are TGTGCCAGCAGCTTAGAGTCTAGCGGGATCGCCGTCGAGCAGTTCTTC. V and J are TRBV7-8 and TRBJ2-1; the match to TRBD2 covers 9 bases. The ends lost 1 base at V and 10 bases at J; junction bases unmatched: 11. CDR1 is SGHVS, CDR2 FQNEAQ, per germline. CDR3 length: 16 residues.

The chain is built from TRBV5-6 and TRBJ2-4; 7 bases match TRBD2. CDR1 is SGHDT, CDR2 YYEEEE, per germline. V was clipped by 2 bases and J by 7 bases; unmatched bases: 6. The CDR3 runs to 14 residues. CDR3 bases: TGTGCCAGCAGCTTAAGACAGCGGGATAACATTCAGTACTTC. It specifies CASSLRQRDNIQYF. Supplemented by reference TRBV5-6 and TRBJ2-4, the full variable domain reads DAGVTQSPTHLIKTRGQQVTLRCSPKSGHDTVSWYQQALGQGPQFIFQYYEEEERQRGNFPDRFSGHQFPNYSSELNVNALLLGDSALYLCASSLRQRDNIQYFGAGTRLSVL.

The CDR3 sequence: CAWSMTPLAKNIQYF. The CDR3 DNA reads TGTGCCTGGTCTATGACACCCTTAGCCAAAAACATTCAGTACTTC. The chain is built from TRBV30 and TRBJ2-4, with D uncertain. Trimming removed 5 bases from V and 0 bases from J, with 14 bases in between. The CDR3 runs 15 residues. CDR1 is GTSNPN, CDR2 SVGIG, per germline (reference sequence).

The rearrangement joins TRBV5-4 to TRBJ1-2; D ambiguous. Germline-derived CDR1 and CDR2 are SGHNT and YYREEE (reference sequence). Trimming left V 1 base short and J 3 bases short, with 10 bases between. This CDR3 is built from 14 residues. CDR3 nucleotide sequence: TGTGCCAGCAGCTTGTTGGTCGGAGACTATGGCTACACCTTC. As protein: CASSLLVGDYGYTF.

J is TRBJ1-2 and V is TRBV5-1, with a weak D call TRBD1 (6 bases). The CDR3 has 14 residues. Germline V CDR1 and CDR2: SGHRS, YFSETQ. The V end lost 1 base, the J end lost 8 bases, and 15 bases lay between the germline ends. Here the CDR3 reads CASSLQQGQDGYTF. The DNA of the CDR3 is TGCGCCAGCAGCTTGCAACAGGGTCAGGACGGCTACACCTTC.

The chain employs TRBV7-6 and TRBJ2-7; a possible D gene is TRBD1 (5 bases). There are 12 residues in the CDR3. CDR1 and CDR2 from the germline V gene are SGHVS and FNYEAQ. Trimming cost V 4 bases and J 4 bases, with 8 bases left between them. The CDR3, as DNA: TGTGCCAGCAGCTACCAGGGTTACGAGCAGTACTTC. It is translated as CASSYQGYEQYF.

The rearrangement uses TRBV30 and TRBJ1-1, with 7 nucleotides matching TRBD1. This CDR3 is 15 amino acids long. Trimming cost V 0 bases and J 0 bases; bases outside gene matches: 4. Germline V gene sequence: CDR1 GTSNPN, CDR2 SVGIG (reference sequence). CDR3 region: CAWSVTGQLNTEAFF. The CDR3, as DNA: TGTGCCTGGAGTGTAACGGGACAGTTGAACACTGAAGCTTTCTTT. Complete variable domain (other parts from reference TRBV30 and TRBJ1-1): SQTIHQWPATLVQPVGSPLSLECTVEGTSNPNLYWYRQAAGRGLQLLFYSVGIGQISSEVPQNLSASRPQDRQFILSSKKLLLSDSGFYLCAWSVTGQLNTEAFFGQGTRLTVV.

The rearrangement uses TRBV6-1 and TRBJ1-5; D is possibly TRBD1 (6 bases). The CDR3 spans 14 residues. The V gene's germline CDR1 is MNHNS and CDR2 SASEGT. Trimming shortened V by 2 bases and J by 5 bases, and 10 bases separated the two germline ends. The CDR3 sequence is CASSERGGYQPQHF. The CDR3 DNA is TGTGCCAGCAGTGAAAGGGGGGGTTATCAGCCCCAGCATTTT.

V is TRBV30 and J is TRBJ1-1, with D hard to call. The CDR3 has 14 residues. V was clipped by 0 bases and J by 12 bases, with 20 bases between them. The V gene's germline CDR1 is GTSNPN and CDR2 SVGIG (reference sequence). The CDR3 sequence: CAWSVLIGNGNTFF. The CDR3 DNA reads TGTGCCTGGAGTGTACTAATCGGGAATGGGAATACTTTCTTT.

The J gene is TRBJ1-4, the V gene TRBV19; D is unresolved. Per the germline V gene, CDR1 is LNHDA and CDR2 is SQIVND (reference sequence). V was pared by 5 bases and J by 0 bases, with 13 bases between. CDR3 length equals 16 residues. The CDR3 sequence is CASSLRSVATNEKLFF. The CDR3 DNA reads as TGTGCCAGTAGTTTGCGCTCCGTTGCAACTAATGAAAAACTGTTTTTT.

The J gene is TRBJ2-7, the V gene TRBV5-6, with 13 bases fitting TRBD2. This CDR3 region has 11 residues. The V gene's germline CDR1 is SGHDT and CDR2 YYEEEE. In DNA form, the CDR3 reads TGTGCCAGCAGCTTGGGACTAGCGGGAGGTGTC. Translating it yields CASSLGLAGGV.

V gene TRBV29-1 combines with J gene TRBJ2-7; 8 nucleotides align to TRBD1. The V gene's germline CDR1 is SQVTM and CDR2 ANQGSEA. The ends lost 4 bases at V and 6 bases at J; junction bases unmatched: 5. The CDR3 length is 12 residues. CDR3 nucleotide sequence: TGCAGCGTTGGCAGGGGGCTCCGCGAGCAGTACTTC. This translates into CSVGRGLREQYF.

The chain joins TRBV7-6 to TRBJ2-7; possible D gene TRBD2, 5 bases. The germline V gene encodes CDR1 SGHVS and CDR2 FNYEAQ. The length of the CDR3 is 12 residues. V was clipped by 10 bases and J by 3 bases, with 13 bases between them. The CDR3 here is CATHRTFYEQYF. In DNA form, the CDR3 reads TGTGCCACACACCGGACTTTCTACGAGCAGTACTTC.

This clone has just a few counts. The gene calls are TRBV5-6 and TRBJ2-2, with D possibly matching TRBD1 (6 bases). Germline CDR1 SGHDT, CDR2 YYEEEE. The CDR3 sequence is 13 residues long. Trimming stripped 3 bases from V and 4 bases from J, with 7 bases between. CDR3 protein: CASSWTVTGELFF. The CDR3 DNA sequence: TGTGCCAGCAGCTGGACAGTCACCGGGGAGCTGTTTTTT.

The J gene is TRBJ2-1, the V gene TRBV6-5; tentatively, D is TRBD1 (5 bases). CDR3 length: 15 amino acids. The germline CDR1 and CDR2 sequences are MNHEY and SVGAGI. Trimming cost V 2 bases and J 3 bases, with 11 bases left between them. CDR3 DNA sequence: TGTGCCAGCAGTTACCAGGGAATGGGCTACAATGAGCAGTTCTTC. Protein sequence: CASSYQGMGYNEQFF.

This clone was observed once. This CDR3 reads CASSLGTMEAYGYTF. The CDR3, as DNA: TGTGCCAGCAGTTTAGGGACAATGGAGGCCTATGGCTACACCTTC. This chain links TRBV28 with TRBJ1-2; tentatively, D is TRBD1 (6 bases). Germline CDR1 reads MDHEN; CDR2 reads SYDVKM. The V gene lost 2 bases and the J gene lost 4 bases, with 14 bases spanning the gap. The CDR3 covers 15 residues.